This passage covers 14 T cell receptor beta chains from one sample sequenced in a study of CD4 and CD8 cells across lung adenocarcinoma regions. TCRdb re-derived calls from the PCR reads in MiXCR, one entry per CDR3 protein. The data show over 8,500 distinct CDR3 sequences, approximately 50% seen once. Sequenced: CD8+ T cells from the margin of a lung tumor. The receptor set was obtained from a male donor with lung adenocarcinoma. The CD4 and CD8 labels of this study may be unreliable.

In DNA form, the CDR3 reads TGTGCCAGCAGTTACCGGCCGCCCCCCGACGAGCAGTACTTC. Its protein is CASSYRPPPDEQYF. This chain uses TRBV6-5 with TRBJ2-5, with no clear D. The DNA end is a closer match to TRBJ2-7, so the J assignment may be wrong. Germline CDR1 reads MNHEY; CDR2 reads SVGAGI. The CDR3 is 14 residues long.

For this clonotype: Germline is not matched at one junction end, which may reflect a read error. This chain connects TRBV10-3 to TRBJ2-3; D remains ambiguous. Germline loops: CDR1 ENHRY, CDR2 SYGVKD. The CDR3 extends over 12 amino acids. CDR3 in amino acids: CAGMCAKNTQYF. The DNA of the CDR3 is TGTGCGGGGATGTGCGCCAAAAACACGCAGTATTTC.

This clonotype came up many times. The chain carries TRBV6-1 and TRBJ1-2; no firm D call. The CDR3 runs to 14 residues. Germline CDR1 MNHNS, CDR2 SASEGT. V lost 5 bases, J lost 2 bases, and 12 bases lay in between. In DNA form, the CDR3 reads TGTGCCAGCAGTCCCCCCCGCGGGAACTATGGCTACACCTTC. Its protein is CASSPPRGNYGYTF.

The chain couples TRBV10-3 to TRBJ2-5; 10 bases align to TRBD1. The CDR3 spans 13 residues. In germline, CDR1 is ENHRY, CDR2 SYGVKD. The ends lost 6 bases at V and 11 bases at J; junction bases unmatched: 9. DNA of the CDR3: TGTGCCATCAGCGGACAGGGGGACGATGAGCAGTACTTC. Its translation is CAISGQGDDEQYF.

This chain's CDR3 is CASRTGGKEQYF. The CDR3 DNA follows: TGTGCCAGCAGGACAGGAGGGAAAGAGCAGTACTTC. The chain employs TRBV6-1 and TRBJ2-5, with D perhaps assigned TRBD1 or TRBD2 (6 bases each). With 6 bases removed from V and 11 bases from J, the gap between germline ends came to 16 bases. The CDR3 consists of 12 residues. Germline values: CDR1 MNHNS, CDR2 SASEGT.

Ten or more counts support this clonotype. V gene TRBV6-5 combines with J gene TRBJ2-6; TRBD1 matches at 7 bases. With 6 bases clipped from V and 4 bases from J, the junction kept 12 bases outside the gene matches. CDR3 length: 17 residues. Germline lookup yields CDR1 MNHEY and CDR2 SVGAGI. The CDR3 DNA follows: TGTGCCAGCAGCTCCTCGACAGGGCAGTTGGGGGCCAACGTCCTGACTTTC. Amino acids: CASSSSTGQLGANVLTF.

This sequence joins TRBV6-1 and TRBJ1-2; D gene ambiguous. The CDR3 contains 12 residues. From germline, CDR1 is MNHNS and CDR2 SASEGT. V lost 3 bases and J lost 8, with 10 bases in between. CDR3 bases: TGTGCCAGCAGTGATGGTTTACGCGGCTACACCTTC. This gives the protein CASSDGLRGYTF.

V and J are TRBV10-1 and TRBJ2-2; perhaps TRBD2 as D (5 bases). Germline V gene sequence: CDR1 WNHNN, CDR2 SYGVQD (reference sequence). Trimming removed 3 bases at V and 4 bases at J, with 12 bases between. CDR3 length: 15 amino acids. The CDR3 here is CASSESGTTTGELFF. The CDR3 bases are TGCGCCAGCAGTGAATCGGGAACTACCACCGGGGAGCTGTTTTTT.

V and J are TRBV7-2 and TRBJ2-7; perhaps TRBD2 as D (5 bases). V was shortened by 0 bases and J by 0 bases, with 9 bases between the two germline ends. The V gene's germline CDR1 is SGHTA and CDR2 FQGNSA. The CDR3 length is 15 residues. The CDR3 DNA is TGTGCCAGCAGCTTAGCGTCGGGAAGCTCCTACGAGCAGTACTTC. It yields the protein CASSLASGSSYEQYF.

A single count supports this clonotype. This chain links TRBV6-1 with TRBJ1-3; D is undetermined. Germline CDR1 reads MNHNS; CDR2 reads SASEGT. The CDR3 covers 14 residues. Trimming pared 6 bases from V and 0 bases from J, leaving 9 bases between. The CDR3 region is CASRRGISGNTIYF. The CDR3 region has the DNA TGTGCCAGCAGACGAGGGATCTCTGGAAACACCATATATTTT.

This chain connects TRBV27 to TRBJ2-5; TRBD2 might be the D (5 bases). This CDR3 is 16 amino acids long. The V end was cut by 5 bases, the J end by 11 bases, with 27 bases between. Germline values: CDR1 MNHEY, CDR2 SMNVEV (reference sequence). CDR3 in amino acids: CASSPLREPTWDEQYF. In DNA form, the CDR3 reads TGTGCCAGCAGTCCCCTCCGGGAACCAACCTGGGATGAGCAGTACTTC.

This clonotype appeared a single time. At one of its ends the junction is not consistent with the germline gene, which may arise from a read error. CDR3 protein: CASRSGEAETQYF. The CDR3 DNA reads as TGTGCCAGCAGGTCGGGTGAGGCAGAGACGCAGTATTTC. The chain has TRBV27 and TRBJ2-3, with D hard to call. The germline CDR1 and CDR2 sequences are MNHEY and SMNVEV (reference sequence). The CDR3 contains 13 residues.

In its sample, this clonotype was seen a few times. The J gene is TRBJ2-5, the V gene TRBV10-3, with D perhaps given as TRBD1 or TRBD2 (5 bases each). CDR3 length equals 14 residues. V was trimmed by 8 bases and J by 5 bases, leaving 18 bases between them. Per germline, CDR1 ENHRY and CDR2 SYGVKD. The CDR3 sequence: CAIGTRGIGETQYF. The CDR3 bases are TGTGCCATCGGGACGAGGGGAATTGGCGAGACCCAGTACTTC.

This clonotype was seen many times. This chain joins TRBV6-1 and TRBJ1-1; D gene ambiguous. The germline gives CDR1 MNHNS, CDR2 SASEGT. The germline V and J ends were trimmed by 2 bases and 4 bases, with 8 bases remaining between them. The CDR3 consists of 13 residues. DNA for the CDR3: TGTGCCAGCAGTGAACTGAGAGGCACTGAAGCTTTCTTT. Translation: CASSELRGTEAFF.